The 4 T cell receptor beta chains given below trace back to one sample, sequenced in a study of shared T cell receptors in the human thymus. Assay: immunoSEQ multiplex PCR; the TCRdb copy retains only in-frame clones and omits some. This sample carries about 500,000 clones, 78% of them seen once, and the ten largest clones take roughly 0.013%. The same data also contributed to another study, on human thymus T cells.

The specimen sequenced was thymocytes. The receptors were gathered from a boy under two years old with a congenital heart defect.

The CDR3 DNA is TGTGCCAGTAGTATAGGGGACATTTACTCCTACGAGCAGTACTTC. Its protein product is CASSIGDIYSYEQYF. The chain is built from TRBV19 and TRBJ2-7, with a weak D call TRBD1 (6 bases). Germline V gene sequence: CDR1 LNHDA, CDR2 SQIVND (reference sequence). V lost 1 base and J 0 bases, leaving 10 bases between the germline ends. This CDR3 spans 15 amino acids.

The rearrangement joins TRBV28 to TRBJ2-7; 7 nucleotides agree with TRBD1. Germline-derived CDR1 and CDR2 are MDHEN and SYDVKM. The V and J ends lost 10 bases and 4 bases, in that order; junction bases with no gene match: 13. The CDR3 is 14 amino acids. CDR3 nucleotides: TGTGCCACGCACCGACAGGGCACCCAATACGAGCAGTACTTC. Its translation: CATHRQGTQYEQYF. The variable domain in full, completed from reference TRBV28 and TRBJ2-7, reads DVKVTQSSRYLVKRTGEKVFLECVQDMDHENMFWYRQDPGLGLRLIYFSYDVKMKEKGDIPEGYSVSREKKERFSLILESASTNQTSMYLCATHRQGTQYEQYFGPGTRLTVT.

The chain couples TRBV5-6 to TRBJ2-5; 8 positions agree with TRBD2. Gene TRBJ2-7 matches the end of the DNA better, so the J call may be wrong. CDR1 is SGHDT, CDR2 YYEEEE, per germline. The CDR3 is 18 amino acids. The DNA of the CDR3 is TGTGCCAGCGCCCCAACCCGAAATGTAGCGGGACACCACTACGAGCAGTACTTC. Its translation is CASAPTRNVAGHHYEQYF.

This clone was observed a handful of times. Germline and junction disagree at one end, which may indicate a read error. V is TRBV7-7 and J is TRBJ2-7, with D perhaps TRBD1 (6 bases). CDR3 length: 15 amino acids. Germline CDR1 and CDR2: SSHAT and FNYEAQ (reference sequence). The CDR3 nucleotides read TGTGCTAGCAGCTTAAATCGGGACACCGAATACGAGCAGTACTTC. Protein: CASSLNRDTEYEQYF.